This T cell receptor beta chain originates from a study of glioma-infiltrating T cells. Study-wide results and caveats: Above-expected tissue-blood divergence occurred in all gliomas, most in low-grade ones. A blood CDR3 motif signature was depleted in highly divergent patients.

Using RNA template, CDR3s of TCR alpha and beta were amplified with iRepertoire arm-PCR. For one-step reverse transcription and amplification, roughly 85-450 ng of tissue mRNA or PBMC total RNA was used. TCRdb itself ran the multiplex PCR reads through MiXCR, one entry per CDR3 protein. The data hold 300,000 to 450,000 distinct CDR3 sequences, with roughly two fifths observed a single time. There are a few counts of this clonotype. Its matching antigen is unknown. The sequencing input was glioma tissue, nonneoplastic brain tissue, or PBMCs (not recorded which). The clonotype originates from a human donor with low-grade glioma or glioblastoma, undergoing nonglioma brain surgery, or in good health (not recorded which).

As DNA, the CDR3 is TGCGCCAGCAGCCAAGATCGCGGACTAGCGGGAGATACGCAGTATTTT. The encoded protein is CASSQDRGLAGDTQYF. J is TRBJ2-3 and V is TRBV4-1, with 11 bases identical to TRBD2. Per the germline V gene, CDR1 is MGHRA and CDR2 is YSYEKL. The ends lost 0 bases at V and 5 bases at J; junction bases unmatched: 4. The CDR3 spans 16 residues.